This TCR beta chain was captured by sequencing in a study of cytomegalovirus exposure and HLA in healthy donors. V was clipped by 10 bases and J by 1 base, with 14 bases between them. The CDR3 spans 14 residues. CDR1 is ENHRY and CDR2 is SYGVKD in the germline V gene. 60 Vbeta and 13 Jbeta primers were used in PCR. The data were produced by immunoSEQ multiplex PCR, yet TCRdb's version contains in-frame clones alone and is incomplete. The table has 200,000 to 250,000 clones, approximately 80% seen once. Remarks on this clone: Its antigen is not identified.

Points from the study as a whole: Most of the CMV-associated TCR beta chains (in a later analysis) appeared to be HLA-restricted.

The sequence was obtained from a woman aged 55-69 years in good health and CMV-seropositive. The V gene is TRBV10-3, the J gene TRBJ1-5, with D possibly matching TRBD1 (5 bases). The sequencing sample was made of PBMCs. The CDR3 reads CATSQGPSNQPQHF. The CDR3 DNA reads TGTGCCACCTCTCAGGGCCCAAGCAATCAGCCCCAGCATTTT.